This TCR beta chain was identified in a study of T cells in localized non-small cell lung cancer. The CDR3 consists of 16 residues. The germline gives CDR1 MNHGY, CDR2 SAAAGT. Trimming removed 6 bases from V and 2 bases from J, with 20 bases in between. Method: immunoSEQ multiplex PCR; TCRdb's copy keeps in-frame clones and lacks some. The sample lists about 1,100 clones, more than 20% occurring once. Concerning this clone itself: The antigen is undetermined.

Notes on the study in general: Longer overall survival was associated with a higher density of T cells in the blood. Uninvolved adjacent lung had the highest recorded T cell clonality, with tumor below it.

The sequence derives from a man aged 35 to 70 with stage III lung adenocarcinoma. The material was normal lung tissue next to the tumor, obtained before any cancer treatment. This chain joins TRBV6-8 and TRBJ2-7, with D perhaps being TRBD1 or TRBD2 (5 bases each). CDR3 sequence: CASSISARGLPYEQYF. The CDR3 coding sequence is TGTGCCAGCAGCATTTCCGCGAGGGGATTACCCTACGAGCAGTACTTC.